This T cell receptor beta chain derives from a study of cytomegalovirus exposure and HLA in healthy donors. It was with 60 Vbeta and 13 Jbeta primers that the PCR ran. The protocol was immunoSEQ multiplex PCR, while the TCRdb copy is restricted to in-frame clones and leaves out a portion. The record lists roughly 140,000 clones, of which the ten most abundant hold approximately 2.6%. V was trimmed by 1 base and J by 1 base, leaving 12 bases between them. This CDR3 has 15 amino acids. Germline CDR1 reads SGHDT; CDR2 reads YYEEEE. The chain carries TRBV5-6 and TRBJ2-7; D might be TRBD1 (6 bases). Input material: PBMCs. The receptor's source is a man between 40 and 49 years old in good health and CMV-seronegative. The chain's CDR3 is CASSLRGTKSYEQYF. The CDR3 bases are TGTGCCAGCAGCTTGAGGGGGACCAAATCCTACGAGCAGTACTTC.